This TCR beta chain is from a study of cytotoxic CD8 clonotypes in ibrutinib-treated CLL. Study-wide points: The public clonotypes identified were infrequent and showed contraction or stability on treatment.

Some clones are missing from TCRdb's copy, which holds only in-frame ones; the method was immunoSEQ multiplex PCR. The sample comprises around 9,600 clones, roughly 55% of which are singletons, and about 18% rests with the top ten. J lost 6 bases, V lost 2 bases, and 5 bases had no gene match. The CDR3 has 15 amino acids. Germline V gives CDR1 SGHVS, CDR2 FQNEAQ. About this clone itself: Antigen: not known.

The starting material was PBMCs, obtained before ibrutinib treatment. This receptor was taken from a human donor with chronic lymphocytic leukemia. This chain joins TRBV7-8 and TRBJ2-7, with TRBD2 matching 12 bases. DNA for the CDR3: TGTGCCAGCAGCTTAAGACTAGCGGGAGAGGGCGAGCAGTACTTC. It specifies CASSLRLAGEGEQYF.